This TCR beta chain appears in the sequencing data of a study of blood T cell repertoires in COVID-19. As processed by the authors: It was from reference gene primer amplification that nucleated cell counts were estimated. TCRdb keeps only in-frame clones here, not all; method: immunoSEQ multiplex PCR. The V and J calls and the clone size are those of that table, but D and trimming were determined from the DNA. Among 90,000 or so clones, around nine tenths were seen once, and the ten largest hold more than 9.5%. Germline-derived CDR1 and CDR2 are SGHRS and YFSETQ. CDR3 length: 13 amino acids. The germline V and J ends were trimmed by 4 bases and 5 bases, with 10 bases remaining between them.

The clonotype was recovered from an elderly man with acute or convalescent COVID-19. The sample consisted of peripheral blood. The V gene is TRBV5-1, the J gene TRBJ1-5; D ambiguous. In nucleotides, the CDR3 is TGCGCCAGCAGCAGCCAACCGGATCAGCCCCAGCATTTT. Translating gives CASSSQPDQPQHF.